Shown below are 21 T cell receptor beta chains from a single sample sequenced in a study of blood T cell repertoires in COVID-19. Assay: immunoSEQ multiplex PCR; the TCRdb copy retains only in-frame clones and omits some. The table includes 110,000 or so clones, roughly 85% detected once. The material sequenced was peripheral blood. Source of these receptors: a human donor in a cohort sampled during active COVID-19.

The genes are TRBV29-1 and TRBJ2-7; 8 positions agree with TRBD1. V was pared by 4 bases and J by 3 bases, with 5 bases of the junction left unmatched. The germline gives CDR1 SQVTM, CDR2 ANQGSEA. There are 13 residues in the CDR3. The CDR3 protein is CSVVGTGNYEQYF. The CDR3 region has the DNA TGCAGCGTTGTGGGGACAGGTAACTACGAGCAGTACTTC.

The J gene is TRBJ1-3, the V gene TRBV7-9; 7 bases agree with TRBD1. The CDR3 contains 13 residues. The V gene's germline CDR1 is SEHNR and CDR2 FQNEAQ (reference sequence). V shed 5 bases and J 2 bases; nucleotides not matched to a gene: 0. This chain's CDR3 is CASSQGAGNTIYF. The CDR3 DNA follows: TGTGCCAGCAGCCAGGGGGCTGGAAACACCATATATTTT.

V and J are TRBV29-1 and TRBJ1-1; D may be TRBD1 (5 bases). This CDR3 has 14 amino acids. The ends were cut back, 7 bases at V and 1 base at J, with 16 bases in the middle. The V gene's germline CDR1 is SQVTM and CDR2 ANQGSEA. The CDR3 region has the DNA TGCAGCGCGGGGCATGGGGGGACGAACACTGAAGCTTTCTTT. It specifies CSAGHGGTNTEAFF.

The J gene is TRBJ1-2, the V gene TRBV7-9, with a tentative D call TRBD1 (5 bases). Per the germline V gene, CDR1 is SEHNR and CDR2 is FQNEAQ (reference sequence). V shed 5 bases and J shed 0 bases, with 13 bases lying between them. The CDR3 spans 15 residues. CDR3 sequence reads: CASSPRQQTNYGYTF. CDR3 in DNA: TGTGCCAGCAGCCCCAGACAGCAGACTAACTATGGCTACACCTTC.

This chain links TRBV6-5 with TRBJ1-6, with D perhaps TRBD1 (6 bases). V shed 6 bases and J shed 5 bases, with 11 bases lying between them. The germline gives CDR1 MNHEY, CDR2 SVGAGI. CDR3 length equals 14 residues. CDR3 DNA: TGTGCCAGCAGCCCGGGACATAATAATTCACCCCTCCACTTT. This gives the protein CASSPGHNNSPLHF.

The V and J genes are TRBV6-9 and TRBJ2-1; 10 bases line up with TRBD2. The length of the CDR3 is 14 residues. Germline CDR1 and CDR2: MNHGY and SVAAGI. Trimming removed 4 bases from V and 10 bases from J; junction bases left unmatched: 7. The CDR3 nucleotides read TGTGCCAGCAGTTCTGGGACTAGCGAAGGGGAGCAGTTCTTC. Its protein is CASSSGTSEGEQFF.

The chain couples TRBV18 to TRBJ1-1; tentatively, D is TRBD1 (6 bases). V lost 2 bases to trimming and J lost 4 bases, with 14 bases between them. Looked up from germline, CDR1 is KGHSH and CDR2 is LQKENI. This CDR3 has 15 residues. CDR3 sequence: CASSPTETGSTEAFF. In DNA, the CDR3 is TGTGCCAGCTCACCAACAGAAACAGGGAGCACTGAAGCTTTCTTT.

This clone appeared a few times. The chain has TRBV12-3 or TRBV12-4 and TRBJ1-5; unclear D gene. CDR3 size: 13 residues. With 3 bases removed from V and 7 bases from J, the gap between germline ends came to 10 bases. The chain's CDR3 is CASSLEGDQPQHF. CDR3 bases: TGTGCCAGCAGTTTGGAGGGTGACCAGCCCCAGCATTTT.

The genes are TRBV7-9 and TRBJ1-2; possibly TRBD1 for D (5 bases). There are 13 residues in the CDR3. The germline CDR1 and CDR2 sequences are SEHNR and FQNEAQ (reference sequence). The V end lost 1 base, the J end lost 6 bases, and 9 bases lay between the germline ends. In DNA form, the CDR3 reads TGTGCCAGCAGCTTAGAAGGGGTTAATGGCTACACCTTC. Its protein product is CASSLEGVNGYTF.

CDR3 nucleotides: TGTGCCAGCAGCCAGGGCGGGGAGCCGGGGAACATTCAGTACTTC. Translation gives CASSQGGEPGNIQYF. The chain is built from TRBV3-1 (or the pseudogene TRBV3-2) and TRBJ2-4; possible D gene TRBD2, 6 bases. V gave up 3 bases and J gave up 7 bases, with 16 bases separating them. From germline, CDR1 is LGHDT and CDR2 YNNKEL (reference sequence). This CDR3 comprises 15 residues.

CDR3 region: CAISGQGDYEQYF. Written as DNA, the CDR3 is TGTGCCATCAGCGGACAGGGTGACTACGAGCAGTACTTC. The rearrangement joins TRBV10-3 to TRBJ2-7; 8 bases are a match to TRBD1. This CDR3 contains 13 residues. After removal of 6 bases from V and 3 bases from J, the junction contained 4 bases not matched to a gene. Germline V gene data show CDR1 as ENHRY and CDR2 as SYGVKD.

The chain combines TRBV6-5 with TRBJ2-2; D gene unclear. The V end lost 11 bases, the J end lost 1 base, and 8 bases lay between the germline ends. The CDR3 has 12 amino acids. In germline, CDR1 is MNHEY, CDR2 SVGAGI. The CDR3 loop reads CADRGNTGELFF. The CDR3 DNA is TGTGCCGATAGAGGGAACACCGGGGAGCTGTTTTTT.

The rearrangement uses TRBV11-3 and TRBJ2-5; 12 nucleotides match TRBD1. This CDR3 region has 15 residues. Unmatched junction bases numbered 6, after V lost 5 bases and J lost 5 bases. CDR1 is SGHNT, CDR2 YENEEA, per germline. The CDR3 coding sequence is TGTGCCAGCAGCCTCGGGACAGGGGGCGGGGAGACCCAGTACTTC. Translated, it gives CASSLGTGGGETQYF.

The genes are TRBV9 and TRBJ2-1; a weak D match, TRBD2 (5 bases). V was clipped by 0 bases and J by 0 bases, with 7 bases between them. From germline, CDR1 is SGDLS and CDR2 YYNGEE. This CDR3 has 15 amino acids. The CDR3 coding sequence is TGTGCCAGCAGCGTAGCAGCGGCCTCCTACAATGAGCAGTTCTTC. Translating it yields CASSVAAASYNEQFF.

The chain's CDR3 is CSGTSSTDTQYF. The DNA for the CDR3 is TGCAGCGGGACTAGTTCCACAGATACGCAGTATTTT. The J gene is TRBJ2-3, the V gene TRBV29-1; 7 bases agree with TRBD2. After removal of 7 bases from V and 2 bases from J, the junction contained 3 bases not matched to a gene. CDR3 length: 12 amino acids. Per germline, CDR1 SQVTM and CDR2 ANQGSEA.

This sequence joins TRBV6-6 and TRBJ2-2; TRBD1 might be the D (6 bases). Germline V gene sequence: CDR1 MNHNY, CDR2 SVGAGI (reference sequence). V was shortened by 2 bases and J by 1 base, with 8 bases between the two germline ends. This CDR3 contains 15 residues. This CDR3 reads CASSYEGVNTGELFF. CDR3 bases: TGTGCCAGCAGTTACGAGGGGGTGAACACCGGGGAGCTGTTTTTT.

Remarks on this clone: Other DNA sequences in the same sample also yield this CDR3. The chain has TRBV18 and TRBJ1-2, with TRBD1 matching over 8 bases. This CDR3 contains 15 residues. With 3 bases clipped from V and 0 bases from J, the junction kept 3 bases outside the gene matches. Germline-derived CDR1 and CDR2 are KGHSH and LQKENI. CDR3 DNA sequence: TGTGCCAGCTCACCCGGACAGGGTGCTAACTATGGCTACACCTTC. This codes for CASSPGQGANYGYTF.

The J gene is TRBJ2-4, the V gene TRBV5-1, with a weak D call TRBD2 (5 bases). Germline loops: CDR1 SGHRS, CDR2 YFSETQ. Trimming left V 4 bases short and J 7 bases short, with 15 bases between. This CDR3 spans 14 amino acids. CDR3 protein: CASSPDGEWNIQYF. The CDR3 DNA reads TGCGCCAGCAGCCCCGACGGGGAATGGAACATTCAGTACTTC.

This clone was seen only once. This chain joins TRBV27 and TRBJ2-7; 7 bases are a match to TRBD1. Germline V gene sequence: CDR1 MNHEY, CDR2 SMNVEV (reference sequence). CDR3 length: 15 residues. The V gene end was trimmed by 6 bases and the J gene end by 1 base; junction bases not matched to a gene: 9. For the CDR3, the DNA is TGTGCCAGCAGCAACATAGGGGGCCGTTCCTACGAGCAGTACTTC. This gives the protein CASSNIGGRSYEQYF.

V gene TRBV7-2 combines with J gene TRBJ1-2; possibly TRBD1 for D (6 bases). The V end lost 1 base, the J end lost 2 bases, and 8 bases lay between the germline ends. Germline values: CDR1 SGHTA, CDR2 FQGNSA. This CDR3 has 14 residues. DNA of the CDR3: TGTGCCAGCAGCTTAGACAGGGAGAACTATGGCTACACCTTC. It codes for CASSLDRENYGYTF.

This clone was seen just once. The rearrangement joins TRBV11-1 to TRBJ2-1, with D possibly TRBD1 on 5 matching bases. V was shortened by 0 bases and J by 8 bases, with 14 bases between the two germline ends. The length of the CDR3 is 15 residues. CDR1 SGHAT and CDR2 FQDESV come from the germline V gene (reference sequence). CDR3 sequence reads: CASSLARTLPDEQFF. Here the CDR3 DNA reads TGTGCCAGCAGCTTAGCGAGGACATTGCCGGATGAGCAGTTCTTC.